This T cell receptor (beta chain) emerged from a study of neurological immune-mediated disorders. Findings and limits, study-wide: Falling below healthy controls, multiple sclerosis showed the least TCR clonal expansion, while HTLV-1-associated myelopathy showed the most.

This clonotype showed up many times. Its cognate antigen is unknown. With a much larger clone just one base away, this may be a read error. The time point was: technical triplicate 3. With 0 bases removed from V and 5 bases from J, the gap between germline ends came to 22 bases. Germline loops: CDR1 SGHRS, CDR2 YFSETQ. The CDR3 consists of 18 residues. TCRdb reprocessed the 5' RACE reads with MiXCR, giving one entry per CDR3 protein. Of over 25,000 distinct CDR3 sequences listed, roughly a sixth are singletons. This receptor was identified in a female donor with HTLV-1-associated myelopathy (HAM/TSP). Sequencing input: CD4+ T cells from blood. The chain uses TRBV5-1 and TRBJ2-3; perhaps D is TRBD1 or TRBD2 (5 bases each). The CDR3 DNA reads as TGCGCCAGCAGCTTGGACCCCCGATGGTGGTTGGGACGAGATACGCAGTATTTT. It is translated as CASSLDPRWWLGRDTQYF.